Following are 17 T cell receptor beta chains from one sample sequenced in a study of beta chain features in type 1 diabetes. Expressed TCRB transcripts were sequenced after all isolated RNA was converted to cDNA. TCRdb keeps only in-frame clones here, not all; method: immunoSEQ multiplex PCR. The sample has a few hundred thousand clones; less than 15% are singletons. Specimen: naive CD4+ T cells from blood. The receptors come from a woman between 18 and 29 years old in good health.

The chain links TRBV7-9 to TRBJ2-1, with TRBD1 matching over 7 bases. The ends lost 5 bases at V and 4 bases at J; junction bases unmatched: 8. The germline V gene has CDR1 SEHNR and CDR2 FQNEAQ (reference sequence). This CDR3 is 15 amino acids long. The CDR3 loop reads CASSLTGTAYNEQFF. CDR3 nucleotide sequence: TGTGCCAGCAGCCTGACCGGGACAGCTTACAATGAGCAGTTCTTC.

In this sample, this clone turned up a few times. V is TRBV28 and J is TRBJ2-7; D gene uncertain. The V gene lost 2 bases and the J gene lost 4 bases, with 9 bases spanning the gap. Germline values: CDR1 MDHEN, CDR2 SYDVKM. The CDR3 is 13 residues long. CDR3 amino acids: CASSLLQLYEQYF. The CDR3 DNA reads as TGTGCCAGCAGTTTACTACAGCTTTACGAGCAGTACTTC.

This clone has only a few counts. The chain is built from TRBV29-1 and TRBJ2-1, with D possibly TRBD1 on 6 matching bases. Germline V gene lookup returns CDR1 SQVTM and CDR2 ANQGSEA. This CDR3 has 13 residues. Deletions cut 8 bases from V and 4 bases from J, with 15 bases between. CDR3 bases: TGCAGCTGGTGGGGGCGGCAGTACAATGAGCAGTTCTTC. Protein: CSWWGRQYNEQFF.

This clone was seen a handful of times. The chain links TRBV7-9 to TRBJ2-3, with D unclear. The germline gives CDR1 SEHNR, CDR2 FQNEAQ (reference sequence). The V gene lost 1 base and the J gene lost 2 bases, with 13 bases spanning the gap. The CDR3 is made up of 16 amino acids. In nucleotides, the CDR3 is TGTGCCAGCAGCTTAGGAGGCCTTCGGTACACAGATACGCAGTATTTT. This translates into CASSLGGLRYTDTQYF.

A few counts support this clone. The gene calls are TRBV2 and TRBJ1-5; the D gene is possibly TRBD1 (5 bases). Trimming removed 6 bases from V and 6 bases from J, with 18 bases in between. This CDR3 has 15 residues. Germline CDR1 reads SNHLY; CDR2 reads FYNNEI. CDR3 region: CASSQGRLGGQPQHF. The DNA for the CDR3 is TGTGCCAGCAGCCAGGGTCGTTTGGGGGGTCAGCCCCAGCATTTT. Filled out from reference TRBV2 and TRBJ1-5, the complete variable domain reads EPEVTQTPSHQVTQMGQEVILRCVPISNHLYFYWYRQILGQKVEFLVSFYNNEISEKSEIFDDQFSVERPDGSNFTLKIRSTKLEDSAMYFCASSQGRLGGQPQHFGDGTRLSIL.

This clone was seen only a few times. This chain joins TRBV27 and TRBJ2-1; 13 nucleotides match TRBD2. This CDR3 region has 16 residues. The V gene's germline CDR1 is MNHEY and CDR2 SMNVEV (reference sequence). V gave up 5 bases and J gave up 7 bases; unmatched junction bases: 8. CDR3 sequence reads: CASSKPGLAGDNEQFF. Here the CDR3 DNA reads TGTGCCAGCAGTAAACCCGGACTAGCGGGAGATAATGAGCAGTTCTTC.

This clone was counted between two and nine times. The genes are TRBV18 and TRBJ1-1; 10 nucleotides line up with TRBD1. Trimming took 4 bases from V and 2 from J; bases not matched to a gene: 4. The CDR3 is made up of 15 amino acids. Germline CDR1 reads KGHSH; CDR2 reads LQKENI. CDR3 nucleotides: TGTGCCAGCTCACTTGAGACAGGGGGCAACACTGAAGCTTTCTTT. This translates into CASSLETGGNTEAFF.

CDR3 sequence: CACSPGQGIHGYTF. In DNA, the CDR3 is TGTGCCTGCTCACCGGGACAGGGTATTCATGGCTACACCTTC. The chain uses TRBV30 and TRBJ1-2, with TRBD1 matching 9 bases. V was clipped by 6 bases and J by 6 bases; unmatched bases: 11. The CDR3 consists of 14 residues. Germline CDR1 and CDR2: GTSNPN and SVGIG (reference sequence).

The genes are TRBV29-1 and TRBJ2-6; D unresolved. V was trimmed by 5 bases and J by 0 bases, leaving 5 bases between them. The CDR3 is 13 amino acids. From germline, CDR1 is SQVTM and CDR2 ANQGSEA. The CDR3 sequence is CSVWLSGANVLTF. The CDR3 region has the DNA TGCAGCGTTTGGCTCTCTGGGGCCAACGTCCTGACTTTC.

This clone was picked up a small number of times. The gene calls are TRBV7-2 and TRBJ2-2, with D possibly matching TRBD2 (6 bases). With 8 bases removed from V and 3 bases from J, the gap between germline ends came to 13 bases. Germline V gene sequence: CDR1 SGHTA, CDR2 FQGNSA. This CDR3 contains 14 residues. CDR3 bases: TGTGCCAGCCTCCCGGGGACTCACACCGGGGAGCTGTTTTTT. Amino acids: CASLPGTHTGELFF.

A few counts support this clone. V and J are TRBV11-2 and TRBJ2-2; no clear D gene. CDR3 length: 14 residues. Germline CDR1 and CDR2: SGHAT and FQNNGV. The V end lost 5 bases, the J end lost 2 bases, and 9 bases lay between the germline ends. CDR3 DNA sequence: TGTGCCAGCAGCCTACCACCCAACACCGGGGAGCTGTTTTTT. It specifies CASSLPPNTGELFF.

This clone was picked up a small number of times. This chain connects TRBV18 to TRBJ2-1, with TRBD2 identical over 9 bases. The junction had 8 bases not matched to a gene; V was cut back by 6 bases and J by 8 bases. The length of the CDR3 is 14 residues. Per germline, CDR1 KGHSH and CDR2 LQKENI. CDR3 region: CASSDIRLADEQFF. The CDR3 nucleotides are TGTGCCAGCTCCGACATACGACTAGCGGATGAGCAGTTCTTC.

With respect to this clone: Distinct nucleotide sequences in the sample also encode this CDR3. The genes are TRBV18 and TRBJ2-7, with D possibly being TRBD1 (6 bases). This CDR3 region has 14 residues. Germline CDR1 is KGHSH and CDR2 is LQKENI. The V gene lost 3 bases and the J gene lost 0 bases, with 9 bases spanning the gap. CDR3 loop: CASSPRDTSYEQYF. CDR3 DNA: TGTGCCAGCTCACCTCGGGACACCTCCTACGAGCAGTACTTC. The full variable domain, rest sourced from reference TRBV18 and TRBJ2-7, is NAGVMQNPRHLVRRRGQEARLRCSPMKGHSHVYWYRQLPEEGLKFMVYLQKENIIDESGMPKERFSAEFPKEGPSILRIQQVVRGDSAAYFCASSPRDTSYEQYFGPGTRLTVT.

This clone appeared a few times. J is TRBJ2-5 and V is TRBV18, with 9 bases fitting TRBD1. Germline trimming cut 4 bases from V and 3 bases from J; bases unmatched to any gene: 0. CDR3 size: 13 residues. Per the germline V gene, CDR1 is KGHSH and CDR2 is LQKENI. The CDR3 loop reads CASSRDREETQYF. Written as DNA, the CDR3 is TGTGCCAGCTCACGGGACAGGGAAGAGACCCAGTACTTC.

In this sample, this clone turned up a few times. This chain joins TRBV9 and TRBJ1-1, with D possibly matching TRBD1 (5 bases). V lost 2 bases and J 0 bases, leaving 8 bases between the germline ends. Germline values: CDR1 SGDLS, CDR2 YYNGEE. This CDR3 is built from 14 residues. This CDR3 is CASSVGRMNTEAFF. DNA of the CDR3: TGTGCCAGCAGCGTGGGGCGGATGAACACTGAAGCTTTCTTT.

This clone appeared a few times. The chain employs TRBV28 and TRBJ2-5, with 9 bases identical to TRBD1. This CDR3 is 15 amino acids long. The germline CDR1 and CDR2 sequences are MDHEN and SYDVKM. V gave up 7 bases and J gave up 5 bases; unmatched junction bases: 11. This chain's CDR3 is CASKPDRGKSETQYF. The DNA of the CDR3 is TGTGCCAGCAAACCTGACAGGGGGAAGTCGGAGACCCAGTACTTC.

This clone has a handful of counts. The J gene is TRBJ2-2, the V gene TRBV29-1; 9 positions match TRBD2. The CDR3 spans 16 residues. Trimming at V came to 6 bases and at J to 2 bases, leaving 10 bases not matched to a gene. The germline V gene has CDR1 SQVTM and CDR2 ANQGSEA. CDR3 region: CSVPRGGRANTGELFF. The CDR3 DNA is TGCAGCGTCCCTAGGGGCGGGAGGGCAAACACCGGGGAGCTGTTTTTT.